The 24 T cell receptor beta chains below were found in one sample sequenced in a study of blood T cell repertoires in COVID-19. Assay: immunoSEQ multiplex PCR; the TCRdb copy retains only in-frame clones and omits some. The sample shows around 360,000 clones, around 87% of them seen only once. Specimen: peripheral blood. These receptors were taken from a woman in her twenties or thirties with COVID-19, enrolled during active disease.

The chain joins TRBV30 to TRBJ2-3, with 10 bases matching TRBD2. Germline V lookup: CDR1 GTSNPN, CDR2 SVGIG (reference sequence). This CDR3 region has 15 residues. Losses at the gene ends were 2 bases for V and 2 bases for J; bases not matched to a gene: 4. This CDR3 is CAWSLAGAITDTQYF. DNA for the CDR3: TGTGCCTGGAGTCTAGCGGGAGCCATCACAGATACGCAGTATTTT.

This chain connects TRBV5-4 to TRBJ2-3, with a tentative D call TRBD2 (6 bases). Germline assignment: CDR1 SGHNT and CDR2 YYREEE (reference sequence). The CDR3 is made up of 12 amino acids. Trimming stripped 3 bases from V and 7 bases from J, with 9 bases between. CDR3 residues: CASSWGLYTQYF. CDR3 DNA sequence: TGTGCCAGCAGCTGGGGACTTTATACGCAGTATTTT.

This clone turned up a few times. The chain uses TRBV27 and TRBJ1-5; no clear D. In germline, CDR1 is MNHEY, CDR2 SMNVEV (reference sequence). CDR3 length: 15 amino acids. V lost 5 bases, J lost 1 base, and 12 bases lay in between. CDR3 protein: CASSRGWQSNQPQHF. CDR3 bases: TGTGCCAGCAGTCGAGGGTGGCAGAGCAATCAGCCCCAGCATTTT.

The genes are TRBV27 and TRBJ2-7, with D perhaps TRBD2 (5 bases). The germline V gene has CDR1 MNHEY and CDR2 SMNVEV (reference sequence). Trimming took off 6 bases at V and 0 bases at J, with 9 bases between the two ends. The CDR3 covers 13 residues. CDR3 DNA: TGTGCCAGCAGCCGTAGCGTCTCCTACGAGCAGTACTTC. This codes for CASSRSVSYEQYF.

This rearrangement joins TRBV15 to TRBJ1-2; 7 bases match TRBD1. The germline V gene has CDR1 LNHNV and CDR2 YYDKDF (reference sequence). The CDR3 is 15 amino acids. After removal of 3 bases from V and 4 bases from J, the junction contained 8 bases not matched to a gene. DNA of the CDR3: TGTGCCACCAGCAGTGCTACAGGGGCGGGCTATGGCTACACCTTC. This gives the protein CATSSATGAGYGYTF.

As for this clone: Other DNA sequences in the sample encode the same CDR3. The chain recombines TRBV24-1 with TRBJ1-4; a possible D gene is TRBD1 (6 bases). V shed 2 bases and J shed 5 bases, with 11 bases lying between them. The length of the CDR3 is 15 residues. Germline V lookup: CDR1 KGHDR, CDR2 SFDVKD. The CDR3 coding sequence is TGTGCCACCAGTGATTCGGGGGGCGCGAATGAAAAACTGTTTTTT. Translated, it gives CATSDSGGANEKLFF.

The chain has TRBV7-3 and TRBJ2-7; TRBD1 matches 10 bases. The CDR3 sequence is 14 residues long. V shed 5 bases, J shed 7 bases, and the junction held 8 bases outside the gene matches. CDR1 and CDR2 from the germline V gene are SGHTA and FQGTGA. The CDR3 loop is CASSPTTGGREQYF. As DNA, the CDR3 is TGTGCCAGCAGCCCTACGACAGGGGGCAGGGAGCAGTACTTC.

This chain joins TRBV4-1 and TRBJ2-2; 15 bases line up with TRBD2. CDR1 MGHRA and CDR2 YSYEKL come from the germline V gene. Unmatched junction bases numbered 10, after V lost 6 bases and J lost 5 bases. This CDR3 contains 18 residues. CDR3 in DNA: TGCGCCAGCAGAGAAGCTACCGGGACTAGCGGGAGGACCGGGGAGCTGTTTTTT. Translated: CASREATGTSGRTGELFF.

As DNA, the CDR3 is TGTGCCAGCAGCCTTGCCGGGCTTCCCACTAGCGGGCTACCCACTTACGAGCAGTACTTC. Translating gives CASSLAGLPTSGLPTYEQYF. The rearrangement uses TRBV3-1 (or the pseudogene TRBV3-2) and TRBJ2-7; TRBD2 matches 9 bases. The ends lost 4 bases at V and 4 bases at J; junction bases unmatched: 23. This CDR3 is built from 20 residues. Germline V CDR1 and CDR2: LGHDT, YNNKEL (reference sequence).

The DNA of the CDR3 is TGTGCCAGCAGTGAAAATGGAGGGTCTGATGAGCAGTTCTTC. It specifies CASSENGGSDEQFF. The chain is built from TRBV6-1 and TRBJ2-1, with D tentatively TRBD2 (6 bases). The germline V and J ends were trimmed by 2 bases and 8 bases, with 13 bases remaining between them. Germline V gene lookup returns CDR1 MNHNS and CDR2 SASEGT. This CDR3 spans 14 amino acids.

The chain has TRBV5-1 and TRBJ2-3, with a possible D match to TRBD1 (5 bases). In germline, CDR1 is SGHRS, CDR2 YFSETQ. Trimming stripped 4 bases from V and 0 bases from J, with 12 bases between. The length of the CDR3 is 15 residues. The CDR3 nucleotides read TGCGCCAGCAGCGCGGACACCGCTAGCACAGATACGCAGTATTTT. Residues: CASSADTASTDTQYF.

CDR3 amino acids: CASSFRSFSYNSPLHF. The DNA of the CDR3 is TGCGCCAGCAGCTTTAGAAGCTTCTCCTATAATTCACCCCTCCACTTT. The chain recombines TRBV5-1 with TRBJ1-6; no reliable D call. Trimming shortened V by 2 bases and J by 0 bases, and 9 bases separated the two germline ends. The CDR3 totals 16 residues. Germline V gives CDR1 SGHRS, CDR2 YFSETQ.

The genes are TRBV6-2 or TRBV6-3 and TRBJ1-1, with 11 nucleotides matching TRBD1. This CDR3 has 17 amino acids. The ends lost 5 bases at V and 0 bases at J; junction bases unmatched: 8. The germline V gene encodes CDR1 MNHEY and CDR2 SVGEGT. In DNA form, the CDR3 reads TGTGCCAGCAGTCGCGGACAGGGGGCGTTCATGAACACTGAAGCTTTCTTT. Its translation: CASSRGQGAFMNTEAFF.

The V and J genes are TRBV19 and TRBJ1-5; no clear D. The CDR3 sequence is 14 residues long. V lost 1 base to trimming and J lost 4 bases, with 8 bases between them. Germline assignment: CDR1 LNHDA and CDR2 SQIVND (reference sequence). CDR3 region: CASSIARGNQPQHF. In DNA, the CDR3 is TGTGCCAGTAGTATAGCTCGCGGGAATCAGCCCCAGCATTTT.

The chain employs TRBV5-1 and TRBJ1-2; D gene unclear. CDR1 and CDR2 (germline): SGHRS, YFSETQ. V was cut by 5 bases and J by 7 bases, with 3 bases left in between. CDR3 size: 9 residues. CDR3 loop: CASRSGYTF. Written as DNA, the CDR3 is TGCGCCAGCAGGAGTGGCTACACCTTC.

This chain links TRBV18 with TRBJ2-7; tentatively, D is TRBD2 (6 bases). The CDR3 consists of 14 residues. V lost 6 bases to trimming and J lost 5 bases, with 17 bases between them. The V gene's germline CDR1 is KGHSH and CDR2 LQKENI. In DNA, the CDR3 is TGTGCCAGCTCCACGGGACTCCCACCCAACGAGCAGTACTTC. It encodes CASSTGLPPNEQYF.

This clone was found a few times. This chain uses TRBV20-1 with TRBJ2-1; D call uncertain. Trimming shortened V by 1 base and J by 6 bases, and 4 bases separated the two germline ends. Germline CDR1 reads DFQATT; CDR2 reads SNEGSKA (reference sequence). The CDR3 is 11 amino acids. The CDR3 loop reads CSARGGNEQFF. In DNA, the CDR3 is TGCAGTGCTAGAGGAGGCAATGAGCAGTTCTTC.

The gene calls are TRBV6-5 and TRBJ2-7; D call uncertain. The CDR3 totals 15 residues. Germline values: CDR1 MNHEY, CDR2 SVGAGI. Trimming pared 4 bases from V and 7 bases from J, leaving 20 bases between. This CDR3 reads CASSFFTTGSWEQYF. CDR3 bases: TGTGCCAGCAGTTTCTTTACTACCGGAAGTTGGGAGCAGTACTTC.

The chain combines TRBV7-9 with TRBJ1-1, with D perhaps TRBD1 (6 bases). The germline gives CDR1 SEHNR, CDR2 FQNEAQ (reference sequence). Between the trimmed V and J ends, which lost 6 bases and 7 bases, there was a span of 15 bases. The CDR3 has 13 amino acids. The CDR3 spells CASRGQGTIEAFF. The CDR3 nucleotides are TGTGCCAGCAGGGGGCAGGGGACAATTGAAGCTTTCTTT. Looking up the rest from reference TRBV7-9 and TRBJ1-1 gives the full variable domain: DTGVSQNPRHKITKRGQNVTFRCDPISEHNRLYWYRQTLGQGPEFLTYFQNEAQLEKSRLLSDRFSAERPKGSFSTLEIQRTEQGDSAMYLCASRGQGTIEAFFGQGTRLTVV.

The chain carries TRBV5-8 and TRBJ2-3, with D perhaps TRBD1 (6 bases). Trimming took 4 bases from V and 0 from J, leaving 15 bases between them. The CDR3 extends over 16 amino acids. Per germline, CDR1 SGHTS and CDR2 YDEGEE. This chain's CDR3 is CASSHGTTYSTDTQYF. Here the CDR3 DNA reads TGTGCCAGCAGCCATGGGACAACTTATAGCACAGATACGCAGTATTTT.

The rearrangement links TRBV6-5 to TRBJ1-3; weak D call: TRBD1 (5 bases). V dropped 8 bases and J dropped 2 bases, with 16 bases sitting between them. The CDR3 has 15 amino acids. Germline V gene lookup returns CDR1 MNHEY and CDR2 SVGAGI. Here the CDR3 DNA reads TGTGCCAGCTCCCCTTGGGGGGGTGCTGGAAACACCATATATTTT. The encoded protein is CASSPWGGAGNTIYF.

The J gene is TRBJ2-1, the V gene TRBV28; possible D gene TRBD1, 5 bases. The CDR3 has 15 amino acids. The V end lost 5 bases, the J end lost 0 bases, and 11 bases lay between the germline ends. The germline V gene encodes CDR1 MDHEN and CDR2 SYDVKM. The CDR3 nucleotides read TGTGCCAGCAGTCCGGACATTTACTCCTACAATGAGCAGTTCTTC. Its protein is CASSPDIYSYNEQFF.

About this clone itself: An end of the junction does not agree with germline; a read error may underlie this. This chain links TRBV19 with TRBJ2-5; possibly TRBD2 for D (5 bases). This CDR3 is 15 amino acids long. Per the germline V gene, CDR1 is LNHDA and CDR2 is SQIVND (reference sequence). The CDR3 coding sequence is TGTGCCAGCAGTAGCGACTCGAGGCGGGAAGAGACCCAGTACTTC. Amino acids: CASSSDSRREETQYF.

The rearrangement links TRBV15 to TRBJ2-2, with 12 bases fitting TRBD1. The CDR3 spans 17 residues. Germline CDR1 and CDR2: LNHNV and YYDKDF (reference sequence). The V and J ends lost 1 base and 3 bases, in that order; junction bases with no gene match: 3. CDR3 sequence reads: CATSRGDRGLDTGELFF. Written as DNA, the CDR3 is TGTGCCACCAGCAGAGGGGACAGGGGGCTAGACACCGGGGAGCTGTTTTTT.